These T cell receptor beta chains were read from a single sample in a study of patients and donors after allogeneic stem cell transplantation. TCRdb analysed the RT-PCR reads with MiXCR anew, one entry per CDR3 protein. Among 16,000 or so distinct CDR3 sequences listed, under 35% were seen once. The sample comprised blood, either unsorted or a sorted T cell fraction (not recorded which). The receptor set was obtained from a human donor who was either an allogeneic HSCT recipient or a stem cell or donor lymphocyte infusion donor (not recorded which). It is not recorded whose cells these are; they may come from a transplant donor. Each CDR3 is given without its conserved first and last residue. Each record gives: J gene, V gene, CDR3 protein.

J gene: TRBJ2-1
V gene: TRBV29-1
CDR3 protein: SVDPGQLSYNEQF

J gene: TRBJ2-7
V gene: TRBV7-3
CDR3 protein: ASSPKEQPDHYEQY

J gene: TRBJ2-5
V gene: TRBV7-9
CDR3 protein: ASSGTFQETQY

J gene: TRBJ2-7
V gene: TRBV4-2
CDR3 protein: ASSQDIGEREY

J gene: TRBJ1-2
V gene: TRBV12-3/TRBV12-4
CDR3 protein: ASSLLVGVYGYT

J gene: TRBJ1-5
V gene: TRBV25-1
CDR3 protein: ASSEQGSYQPQH

J gene: TRBJ1-2
V gene: TRBV7-9
CDR3 protein: ASSAGTYGYT

J gene: TRBJ1-6
V gene: TRBV7-2
CDR3 protein: ASSFRGSYNSPLH

J gene: TRBJ1-3
V gene: TRBV5-1
CDR3 protein: ASSLRAQTGNTIY

J gene: TRBJ1-5
V gene: TRBV7-9
CDR3 protein: ASSSAGSLNQPQH

J gene: TRBJ2-3
V gene: TRBV5-1
CDR3 protein: ASSPRGGRDTQY

J gene: TRBJ2-2
V gene: TRBV5-1
CDR3 protein: ASSLGIQRNTGELF

J gene: TRBJ2-5
V gene: TRBV28
CDR3 protein: ASSLPGETQY

J gene: TRBJ1-1
V gene: TRBV18
CDR3 protein: ASSPTGAIGEAF

J gene: TRBJ1-5
V gene: TRBV6-2/TRBV6-3
CDR3 protein: ASSYRLRGHQPQH

J gene: TRBJ1-5
V gene: TRBV7-9
CDR3 protein: ASSLAGDQPQH

J gene: TRBJ2-5
V gene: TRBV29-1
CDR3 protein: SVEPLLGETQY

J gene: TRBJ1-6
V gene: TRBV20-1
CDR3 protein: SARWDSRNSPLH

J gene: TRBJ1-4
V gene: TRBV5-6
CDR3 protein: ASSLAPGNEKLF

J gene: TRBJ2-3
V gene: TRBV29-1
CDR3 protein: SGRAGDTQY

J gene: TRBJ1-1
V gene: TRBV3-1
CDR3 protein: ASSPHTFFPMNTEAF

J gene: TRBJ2-1
V gene: TRBV5-4
CDR3 protein: ASSLPGSYNEQF

J gene: TRBJ2-1
V gene: TRBV9
CDR3 protein: ASSPPPGAPFDNEQF

J gene: TRBJ1-2
V gene: TRBV18
CDR3 protein: ASSKGQGFYGYT

J gene: TRBJ2-2
V gene: TRBV9
CDR3 protein: ASSVRDPSNTGELF

J gene: TRBJ1-4
V gene: TRBV28
CDR3 protein: ASSFSGINEKLF

J gene: TRBJ2-7
V gene: TRBV27
CDR3 protein: ASSTRTGFAYEQY

J gene: TRBJ1-5
V gene: TRBV2
CDR3 protein: ASGRGRNQPQH

J gene: TRBJ1-3
V gene: TRBV5-1
CDR3 protein: ASSLSAGGGSGNTIY

J gene: TRBJ1-1
V gene: TRBV7-9
CDR3 protein: ASSYMTGLPNTEAF

J gene: TRBJ2-3
V gene: TRBV7-9
CDR3 protein: ASSRYADTQY

J gene: TRBJ1-2
V gene: TRBV9
CDR3 protein: ASSVGGQGYGYT

J gene: TRBJ2-7
V gene: TRBV20-1
CDR3 protein: SARGWGGNTYKQY

J gene: TRBJ1-5
V gene: TRBV7-2
CDR3 protein: ASSADRVQPQH